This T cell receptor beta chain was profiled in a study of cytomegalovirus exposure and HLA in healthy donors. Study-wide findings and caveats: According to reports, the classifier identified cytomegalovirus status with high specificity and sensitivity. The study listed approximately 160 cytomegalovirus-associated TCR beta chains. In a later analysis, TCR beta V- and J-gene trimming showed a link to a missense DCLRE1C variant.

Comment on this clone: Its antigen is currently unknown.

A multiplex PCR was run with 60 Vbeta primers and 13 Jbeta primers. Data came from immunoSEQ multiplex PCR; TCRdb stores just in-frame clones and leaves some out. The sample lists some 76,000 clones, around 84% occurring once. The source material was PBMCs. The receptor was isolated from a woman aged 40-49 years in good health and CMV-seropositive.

This chain's CDR3 is CASSQSPGQGGYGYTF. For the CDR3, the DNA is TGTGCCAGCAGCCAATCCCCTGGGCAGGGGGGCTATGGCTACACCTTC. This sequence joins TRBV14 and TRBJ1-2, with 7 bases matching TRBD1. Trimming took 2 bases from V and 4 from J; bases not matched to a gene: 10. CDR1 and CDR2 from the germline V gene are SGHDN and FVKESK. This CDR3 comprises 16 residues.